Listed below are T cell receptor beta chains from one sample, sequenced in a study of TIL therapy for anti-PD-1-resistant metastatic lung cancer. Repertoires were generated with immunoSEQ multiplex PCR, while TCRdb's copy carries only in-frame clones and drops some. The table includes about 15,000 clones, about 83% detected once. This specimen was blood, taken at baseline. The receptor source for this set is a person between 30 and 80 years old with non-small cell lung cancer. Both conserved end residues are part of each CDR3. The D gene is left open where the match is weak. Part of the rows lack a size; the others show once, few, many or a class for expanded clones.

v_gene	j_gene	abundance	d_gene	CDR3nt	CDR3aa
TRBV11-3	TRBJ1-1	NA	NA	TGTGCCAGCAGTCATAGGGCCACAGTCCGGGCTTTCTTT	CASSHRATVRAFF
TRBV6-6	TRBJ1-5	NA	NA	TGTGCCAGCATGTCCTATAGCAATCAGCCCCAGCATTTT	CASMSYSNQPQHF
TRBV10-3	TRBJ1-4	NA	NA	TGTGCCATCAGTGAGGGGGACCCGGGTGAAAAACTGTTTTTT	CAISEGDPGEKLFF
TRBV6-1	TRBJ2-5	NA	TRBD1	TGTGCCAGCACTCGGGACAGCCAAGAGACCCAGTACTTC	CASTRDSQETQYF
TRBV7-6	TRBJ2-1	NA	NA	TGTGCCAGCAGCCCCCGGCCAGGGGCGATTTCCAATGAGCAGTTCTTC	CASSPRPGAISNEQFF
TRBV4-2	TRBJ2-3	NA	TRBD1	TGTGCCAGCAGCCCACGACAGGGGGCCACAGATACGCAGTATTTT	CASSPRQGATDTQYF
TRBV5-1	TRBJ2-7	NA	NA	TGCGCCAGCAGCTTGGGGACGGTGAACTACGAGCAGTACTTC	CASSLGTVNYEQYF
TRBV7-3	TRBJ1-1	few	NA	TGTGCCAGCAGCTTCACAGGGAACCCGAACACTGAAGCTTTCTTT	CASSFTGNPNTEAFF
TRBV5-8	TRBJ2-3	once	NA	TGTGCCAGCAGCTGGGGAGACCCAGATACGCAGTATTTT	CASSWGDPDTQYF
TRBV6-1	TRBJ2-4	NA	NA	TGTGCCAGCAGTGGTCAGGATACTCTAGCCAAAAACATTCAGTACTTC	CASSGQDTLAKNIQYF
TRBV27	TRBJ2-1	NA	TRBD1	TGTGCCAGCAGGACCGGGACAGGGGAATACAATGAGCAGTTCTTC	CASRTGTGEYNEQFF
TRBV5-6	TRBJ1-5	NA	NA	TGTGCCAGCAGCGTGCAAGACAGGCCCAGTCAGCCCCAGCATTTT	CASSVQDRPSQPQHF
TRBV5-1	TRBJ2-5	NA	TRBD2	TGCGCCAGCAGCTACGGACTAGCGGAAGAGACCCAGTACTTC	CASSYGLAEETQYF
TRBV5-1	TRBJ2-7	NA	NA	TGCGCCAGCAGCTTTTTACTGACCTCCGGCGAGCAGTACTTC	CASSFLLTSGEQYF
TRBV6-1	TRBJ1-4	NA	TRBD1	TGTGCCAGCAGGTCAGGGGGAGGTACTAATGAAAAACTGTTTTTT	CASRSGGGTNEKLFF
TRBV7-9	TRBJ1-1	NA	NA	TGTGCCAGCAGCAAAGCGGGCAGGGTCACTGAAGCTTTCTTT	CASSKAGRVTEAFF
TRBV7-2	TRBJ2-3	once	NA	TGTGCCAGCAGCTTAAGTGGGGTCCGCACAGATACGCAGTATTTT	CASSLSGVRTDTQYF
TRBV4-2	TRBJ2-5	NA	NA	TGTGCCAGCAGCCAAGATTGGACTCCGCAAGAGACCCAGTACTTC	CASSQDWTPQETQYF
TRBV5-4	TRBJ2-1	few	NA	TGTGCCAGCAGCCCAATCAAGGGCTCCTACAATGAGCAGTTCTTC	CASSPIKGSYNEQFF
TRBV30	TRBJ2-5	NA	NA	TGTGCTCGAAGGGCCTCGGGACTGGAGACCCAGTACTTC	CARRASGLETQYF
TRBV7-3	TRBJ2-5	NA	NA	TGTGCCAGCAGCCCCTTGGGCCGGTCCCTCATTGGGGAGACCCAGTACTTC	CASSPLGRSLIGETQYF
TRBV6-1	TRBJ2-3	NA	NA	TGTGCCAGCAATGACTGGGGTACGCAGTATTTT	CASNDWGTQYF
TRBV7-2	TRBJ1-5	NA	NA	TGTGCCAGCAGCGCCCCAGGGGCCGGCAATCAGCCCCAGCATTTT	CASSAPGAGNQPQHF
TRBV15	TRBJ1-1	NA	NA	TGTGCCACGAAGCCGGGCAGCTCCTCCAACACTGAAGCTTTCTTT	CATKPGSSSNTEAFF
TRBV18	TRBJ2-7	NA	NA	TGTGCCAGCTCACCACAAGAGGGCGGACCCTACGAGCAGTACTTC	CASSPQEGGPYEQYF
TRBV5-4	TRBJ2-2	NA	NA	TGTGCCAGCAGCCGGGACTCCTCCGGGGAGCTGTTTTTT	CASSRDSSGELFF
TRBV7-2	TRBJ1-5	NA	NA	TGTGCCAGCAGCCCGCGGGACGCGGGGGTAAGGTCGCCCCAGCATTTT	CASSPRDAGVRSPQHF
TRBV6-1	TRBJ2-2	NA	TRBD2	TGTGCCAGCAGTAGCGGGGGTTCGGGAGCCGGGGAGCTGTTTTTT	CASSSGGSGAGELFF
TRBV6-6	TRBJ2-7	NA	NA	TGTGCCAGCAGCCAAAGGACGGGAGAAGGCGAGCAGTACTTC	CASSQRTGEGEQYF
TRBV29-1	TRBJ1-5	few	NA	TGCAGCGTTGCTGGGGACAGCAATCAGCCCCAGCATTTT	CSVAGDSNQPQHF
TRBV18	TRBJ2-2	once	NA	TGTGCCAGCTCACCACCGTTAGGGAGAGGATCGGGTGGCTCCGGGGAGCTGTTTTTT	CASSPPLGRGSGGSGELFF
TRBV6-4	TRBJ1-5	NA	NA	TGTGCCAGCAGTGGACCCAGGGGAGGGGAAGAGTATAGCAATCAGCCCCAGCATTTT	CASSGPRGGEEYSNQPQHF
TRBV7-2	TRBJ2-1	NA	TRBD2	TGTGCCAGCAGCTTACCTAAAGAGAGCGGGGGGGCCTCCTATGAGCAGTTCTTC	CASSLPKESGGASYEQFF
TRBV7-2	TRBJ2-1	NA	NA	TGTGCCAGCAGACCCCTTGGGAGCCGGGGTTACAATGAGCAGTTCTTC	CASRPLGSRGYNEQFF
TRBV4-3	TRBJ2-2	NA	NA	TGCGCCAGCAGCCAAGGGGTGGGACGAGCGAACACCGGGGAGCTGTTTTTT	CASSQGVGRANTGELFF
TRBV30	TRBJ1-4	NA	TRBD1	TGTGCCTGGAGTGCGATACAGGGGCGGAATGAAAAACTGTTTTTT	CAWSAIQGRNEKLFF
TRBV19	TRBJ1-6	NA	TRBD1	TGTGCCAGTAGCAATCATCGGGACAGGGGGCGAAATTCACCCCTCCACTTT	CASSNHRDRGRNSPLHF
TRBV27	TRBJ2-3	once	NA	TGTGCCAGCAGTTTATCAGGTGGGGATACGCAGTATTTT	CASSLSGGDTQYF
TRBV5-1	TRBJ2-2	NA	TRBD1	TGCGCCAGCCGCCAGACAGGGAGCGAAGGGGAGCTGTTTTTT	CASRQTGSEGELFF
TRBV7-9	TRBJ1-1	NA	NA	TGTGCCAGCAGCTTAAATCGGAACACTGAAGCTTTCTTT	CASSLNRNTEAFF
TRBV27	TRBJ2-3	NA	NA	TGTGCCAGCAGCCGCCTACCGCGAGCGGGCACAGATACGCAGTATTTT	CASSRLPRAGTDTQYF
TRBV5-1	TRBJ2-5	NA	TRBD2	TGCGCCAGCAGCACTGCGTACGGGGGGGCGGAGACCCAGTACTTC	CASSTAYGGAETQYF
TRBV5-1	TRBJ1-2	few	TRBD1	TGCGCCAGCAGCTTGGAGGGACAGCCCGGTGGCTACACCTTC	CASSLEGQPGGYTF
TRBV11-2	TRBJ1-4	NA	TRBD1	TGTGCCAGCAGCCCGGGACAGAGAAATGAAAAACTGTTTTTT	CASSPGQRNEKLFF
TRBV5-1	TRBJ1-3	NA	NA	TGCGCCAGCAGCTCGCAGACAGTGACTGGAAACACCATATATTTT	CASSSQTVTGNTIYF
TRBV7-3	TRBJ2-1	NA	NA	TGTGCCAGCAGCGCCGGTGCGGGGAATGAGCAGTTCTTC	CASSAGAGNEQFF
TRBV12-5	TRBJ2-1	once	NA	TGTGCTAGTGGTTTGTTTGGCAATGAGCAGTTCTTC	CASGLFGNEQFF
TRBV29-1	TRBJ1-2	few	NA	TGCAGCTCCCGTGAAGAGGGGCACCTCACCACCGGCGGCTACACCTTC	CSSREEGHLTTGGYTF